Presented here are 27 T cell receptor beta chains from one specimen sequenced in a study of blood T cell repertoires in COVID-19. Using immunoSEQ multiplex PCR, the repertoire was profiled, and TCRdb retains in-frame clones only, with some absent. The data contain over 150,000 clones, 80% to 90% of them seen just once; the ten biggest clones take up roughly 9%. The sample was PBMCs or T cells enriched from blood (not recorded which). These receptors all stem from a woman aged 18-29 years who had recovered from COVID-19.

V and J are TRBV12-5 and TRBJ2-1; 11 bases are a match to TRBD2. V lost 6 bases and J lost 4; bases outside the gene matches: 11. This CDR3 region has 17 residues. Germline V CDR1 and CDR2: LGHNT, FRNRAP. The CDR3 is CASGQSLAGGHYNEQFF. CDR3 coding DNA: TGTGCTAGTGGCCAGTCCCTAGCGGGGGGACATTACAATGAGCAGTTCTTC.

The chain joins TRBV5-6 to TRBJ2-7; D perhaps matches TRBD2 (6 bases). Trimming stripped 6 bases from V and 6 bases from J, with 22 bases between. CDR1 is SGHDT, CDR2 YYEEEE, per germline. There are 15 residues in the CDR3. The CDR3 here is CASTLGAGKGGEQYF. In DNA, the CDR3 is TGTGCCAGCACCCTTGGGGCGGGAAAGGGTGGCGAGCAGTACTTC.

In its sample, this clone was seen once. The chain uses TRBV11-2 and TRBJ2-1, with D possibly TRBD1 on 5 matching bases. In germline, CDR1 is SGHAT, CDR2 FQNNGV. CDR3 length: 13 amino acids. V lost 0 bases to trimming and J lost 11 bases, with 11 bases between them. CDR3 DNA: TGTGCCAGCAGCTTAGATAGTAAGGGGCAGCAGTTCTTC. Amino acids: CASSLDSKGQQFF.

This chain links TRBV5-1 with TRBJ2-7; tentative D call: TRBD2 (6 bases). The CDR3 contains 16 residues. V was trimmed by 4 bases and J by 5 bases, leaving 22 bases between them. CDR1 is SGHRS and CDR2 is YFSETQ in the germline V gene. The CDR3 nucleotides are TGCGCCAGCAGCAATTTCTTGGAGGGTACCAGTAACGAGCAGTACTTC. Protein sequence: CASSNFLEGTSNEQYF.

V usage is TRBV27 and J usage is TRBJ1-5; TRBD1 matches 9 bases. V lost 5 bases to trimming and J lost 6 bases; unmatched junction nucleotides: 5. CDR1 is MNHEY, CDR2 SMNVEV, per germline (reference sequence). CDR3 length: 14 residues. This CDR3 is CASSADRGSQPQHF. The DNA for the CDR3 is TGTGCCAGCAGTGCGGACAGGGGATCTCAGCCCCAGCATTTT.

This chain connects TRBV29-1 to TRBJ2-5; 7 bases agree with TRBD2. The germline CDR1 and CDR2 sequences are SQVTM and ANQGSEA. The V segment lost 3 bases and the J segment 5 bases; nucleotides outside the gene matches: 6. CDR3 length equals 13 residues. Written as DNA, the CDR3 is TGCAGCGTTGAGCGGGGAGGGAGGGAGACCCAGTACTTC. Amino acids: CSVERGGRETQYF. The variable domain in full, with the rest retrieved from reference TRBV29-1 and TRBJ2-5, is SAVISQKPSRDICQRGTSLTIQCQVDSQVTMMFWYRQQPGQSLTLIATANQGSEATYESGFVIDKFPISRPNLTFSTLTVSNMSPEDSSIYLCSVERGGRETQYFGPGTRLLVL.

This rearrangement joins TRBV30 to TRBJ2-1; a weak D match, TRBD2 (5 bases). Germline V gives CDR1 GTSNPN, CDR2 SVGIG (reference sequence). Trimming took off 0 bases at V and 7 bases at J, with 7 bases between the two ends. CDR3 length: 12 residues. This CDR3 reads CAWSVGANEQFF. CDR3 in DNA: TGTGCCTGGAGTGTGGGAGCAAATGAGCAGTTCTTC.

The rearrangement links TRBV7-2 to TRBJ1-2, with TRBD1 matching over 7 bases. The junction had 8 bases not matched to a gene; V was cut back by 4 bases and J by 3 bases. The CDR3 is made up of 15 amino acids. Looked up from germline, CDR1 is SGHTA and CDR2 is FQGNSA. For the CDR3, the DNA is TGTGCCAGCAGCTCCACGACAGGGATAGACTATGGCTACACCTTC. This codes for CASSSTTGIDYGYTF.

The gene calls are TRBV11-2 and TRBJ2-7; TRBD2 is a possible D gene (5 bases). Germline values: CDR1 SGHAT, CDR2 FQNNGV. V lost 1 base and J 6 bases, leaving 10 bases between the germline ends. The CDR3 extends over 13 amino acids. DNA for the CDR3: TGTGCCAGCAGCTTAGCGGGGTATGGCGAGCAGTACTTC. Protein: CASSLAGYGEQYF. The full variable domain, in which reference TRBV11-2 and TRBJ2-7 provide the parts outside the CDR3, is EAGVAQSPRYKIIEKRQSVAFWCNPISGHATLYWYQQILGQGPKLLIQFQNNGVVDDSQLPKDRFSAERLKGVDSTLKIQPAKLEDSAVYLCASSLAGYGEQYFGPGTRLTVT.

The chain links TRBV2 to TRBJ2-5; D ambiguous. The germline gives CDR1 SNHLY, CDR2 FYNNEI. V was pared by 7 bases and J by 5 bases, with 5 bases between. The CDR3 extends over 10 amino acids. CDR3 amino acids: CASMEETQYF. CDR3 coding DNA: TGTGCCAGCATGGAGGAGACCCAGTACTTC.

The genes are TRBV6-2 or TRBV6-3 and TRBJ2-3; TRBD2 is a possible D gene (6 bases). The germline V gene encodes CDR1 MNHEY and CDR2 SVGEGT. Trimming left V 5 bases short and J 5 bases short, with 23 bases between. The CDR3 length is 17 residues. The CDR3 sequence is CASSPRFLWGEIDTQYF. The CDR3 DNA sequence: TGTGCCAGCAGTCCCCGCTTTTTATGGGGGGAGATAGATACGCAGTATTTT.

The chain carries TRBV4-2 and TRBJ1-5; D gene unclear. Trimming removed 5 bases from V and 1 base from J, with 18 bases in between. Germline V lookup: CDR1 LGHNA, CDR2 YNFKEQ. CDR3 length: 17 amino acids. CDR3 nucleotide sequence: TGTGCCAGCAGCGCCGGGGTAGTTTATGAAAGCAATCAGCCCCAGCATTTT. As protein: CASSAGVVYESNQPQHF.

In DNA, the CDR3 is TGCGCCAGCAGCCAAGATTCATTGGCGGGTCCGGCCGAGCAGTACTTC. It is translated as CASSQDSLAGPAEQYF. The rearrangement joins TRBV4-1 to TRBJ2-7, with TRBD2 as a possible D gene (5 bases). Germline CDR1 reads MGHRA; CDR2 reads YSYEKL. The germline V and J ends were trimmed by 0 bases and 6 bases, with 18 bases remaining between them. The CDR3 is made up of 16 amino acids.

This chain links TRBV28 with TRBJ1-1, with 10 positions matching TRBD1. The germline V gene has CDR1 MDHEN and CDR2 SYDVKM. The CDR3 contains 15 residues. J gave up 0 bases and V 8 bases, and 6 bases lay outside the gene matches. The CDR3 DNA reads TGTGCCAGCGGGGGACAGGGGTGGATGAACACTGAAGCTTTCTTT. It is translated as CASGGQGWMNTEAFF. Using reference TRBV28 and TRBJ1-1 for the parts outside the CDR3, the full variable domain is DVKVTQSSRYLVKRTGEKVFLECVQDMDHENMFWYRQDPGLGLRLIYFSYDVKMKEKGDIPEGYSVSREKKERFSLILESASTNQTSMYLCASGGQGWMNTEAFFGQGTRLTVV.

The CDR3 region is CASSPTTGGRGYTF. The CDR3 DNA sequence: TGTGCCAGCAGTCCTACGACAGGGGGCCGTGGCTACACCTTC. The chain recombines TRBV28 with TRBJ1-2, with TRBD1 matching 10 bases. CDR3 size: 14 residues. With V trimmed by 5 bases and J by 7 bases, 7 bases remained unmatched. Germline V gene lookup returns CDR1 MDHEN and CDR2 SYDVKM.

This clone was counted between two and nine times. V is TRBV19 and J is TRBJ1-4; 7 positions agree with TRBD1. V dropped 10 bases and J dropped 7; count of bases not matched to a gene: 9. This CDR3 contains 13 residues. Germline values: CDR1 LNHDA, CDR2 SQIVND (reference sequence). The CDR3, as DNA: TGTGCCACTGAAAGACAGGGTGGTGAAAAACTGTTTTTT. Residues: CATERQGGEKLFF.

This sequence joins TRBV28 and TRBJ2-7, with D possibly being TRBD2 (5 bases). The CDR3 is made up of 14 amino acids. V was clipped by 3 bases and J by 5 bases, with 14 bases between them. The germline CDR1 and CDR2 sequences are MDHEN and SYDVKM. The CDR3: CASSFRGLSNEQYF. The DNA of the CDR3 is TGTGCCAGCAGTTTTCGGGGTCTATCGAACGAGCAGTACTTC.

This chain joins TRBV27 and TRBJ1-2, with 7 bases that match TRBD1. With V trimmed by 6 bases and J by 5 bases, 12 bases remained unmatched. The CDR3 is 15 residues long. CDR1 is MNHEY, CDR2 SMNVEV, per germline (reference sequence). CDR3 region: CASRTDGQVLYGYTF. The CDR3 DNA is TGTGCCAGCAGGACGGACGGACAGGTTCTTTATGGCTACACCTTC.

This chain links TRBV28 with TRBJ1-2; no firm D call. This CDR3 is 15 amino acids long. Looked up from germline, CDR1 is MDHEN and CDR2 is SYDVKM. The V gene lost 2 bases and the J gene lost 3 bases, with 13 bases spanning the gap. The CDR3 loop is CASSLNPGSDYGYTF. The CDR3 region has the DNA TGTGCCAGCAGTTTAAATCCCGGCAGCGACTATGGCTACACCTTC.

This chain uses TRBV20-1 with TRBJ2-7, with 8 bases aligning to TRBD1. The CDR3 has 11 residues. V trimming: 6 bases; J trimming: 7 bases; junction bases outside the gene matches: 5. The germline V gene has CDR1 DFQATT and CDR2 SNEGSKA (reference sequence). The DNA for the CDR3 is TGCAGTGCCCAGGGGGCGCGAGAGCAGTACTTC. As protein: CSAQGAREQYF.

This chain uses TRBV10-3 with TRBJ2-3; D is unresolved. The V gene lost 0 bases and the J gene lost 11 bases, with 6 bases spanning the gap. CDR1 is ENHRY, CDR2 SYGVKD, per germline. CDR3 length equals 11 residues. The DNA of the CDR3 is TGTGCCATCAGTGAGTCGCGAGGGCAGTATTTT. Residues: CAISESRGQYF.

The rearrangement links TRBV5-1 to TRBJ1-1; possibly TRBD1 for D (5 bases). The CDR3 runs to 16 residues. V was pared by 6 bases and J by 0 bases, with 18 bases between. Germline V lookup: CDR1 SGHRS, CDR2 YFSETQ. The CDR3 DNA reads TGCGCCAGCATGGCCGCGCAAGGGGATATGAACACTGAAGCTTTCTTT. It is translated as CASMAAQGDMNTEAFF.

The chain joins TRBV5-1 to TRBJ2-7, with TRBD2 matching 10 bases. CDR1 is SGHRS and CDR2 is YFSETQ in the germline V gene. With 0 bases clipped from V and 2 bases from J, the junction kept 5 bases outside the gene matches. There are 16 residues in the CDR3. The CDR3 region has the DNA TGCGCCAGCAGCTTGGGGACTAGCGGATTACCCTACGAGCAGTACTTC. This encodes CASSLGTSGLPYEQYF.

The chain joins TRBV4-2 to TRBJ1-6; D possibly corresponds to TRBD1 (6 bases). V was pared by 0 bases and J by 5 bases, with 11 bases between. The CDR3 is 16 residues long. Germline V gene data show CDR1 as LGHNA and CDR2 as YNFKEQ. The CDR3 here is CASSQELGHHNSPLHF. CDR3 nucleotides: TGTGCCAGCAGCCAAGAACTGGGACACCATAATTCACCCCTCCACTTT.

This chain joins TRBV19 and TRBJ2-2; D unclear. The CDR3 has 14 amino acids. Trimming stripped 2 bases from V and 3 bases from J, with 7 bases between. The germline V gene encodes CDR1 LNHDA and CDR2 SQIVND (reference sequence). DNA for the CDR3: TGTGCCAGTAGTATATCCCCATACACCGGGGAGCTGTTTTTT. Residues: CASSISPYTGELFF.

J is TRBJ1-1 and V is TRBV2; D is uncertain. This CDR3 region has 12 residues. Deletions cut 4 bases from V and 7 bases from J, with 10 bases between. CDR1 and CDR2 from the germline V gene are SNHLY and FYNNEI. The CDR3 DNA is TGTGCCAGCAGTGTTATGGAGGTTGAAGCTTTCTTT. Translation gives CASSVMEVEAFF. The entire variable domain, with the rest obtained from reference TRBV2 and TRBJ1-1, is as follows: EPEVTQTPSHQVTQMGQEVILRCVPISNHLYFYWYRQILGQKVEFLVSFYNNEISEKSEIFDDQFSVERPDGSNFTLKIRSTKLEDSAMYFCASSVMEVEAFFGQGTRLTVV.

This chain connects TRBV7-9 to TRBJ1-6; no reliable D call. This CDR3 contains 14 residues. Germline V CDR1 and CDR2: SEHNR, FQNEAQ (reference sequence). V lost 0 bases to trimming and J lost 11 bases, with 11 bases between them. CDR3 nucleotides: TGTGCCAGCAGCTTAGCTGGTGCGAGCCCACCCCTCCACTTT. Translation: CASSLAGASPPLHF.